This paragraph reports one T cell receptor beta chain. This may arise from a read error, as a much more abundant clone is one base away. Without the conserved terminal phenylalanine or tryptophan, this CDR3 likely stems from a read error. These data belong to a study of T cells in Graves' hyperthyroidism and ophthalmopathy. The length of the CDR3 is 18 residues. Looked up from germline, CDR1 is LNHNV and CDR2 is YYDKDF (reference sequence). The germline V and J ends were trimmed by 4 bases and 3 bases, with 24 bases remaining between them. It was RNA transcripts that yielded the amplified TCR beta CDR3 regions. First-round RT-PCR with HTBI primers amplified the TCR CDR3 region. TCRdb independently ran MiXCR on the multiplex PCR reads; one entry per CDR3 protein. The repertoire holds over 700,000 distinct CDR3 sequences, with around 39% as singletons. These patients, aged 18 to 65, had recently diagnosed hyperthyroidism lasting under 2 months.

This rearrangement joins TRBV15 to TRBJ1-1; D may be TRBD1 (6 bases). Sequencing was carried out using blood. The receptor was isolated from a man between 18 and 29 years old with Graves' hyperthyroidism. The CDR3 reads CATSTSGVWGRRDTEAFS. CDR3 sequence (DNA): TGTGCCACCAGCACCTCAGGGGTGTGGGGCAGGCGGGACACTGAAGCTTTCTCT.